This T cell receptor beta chain derives from a study of T cells in Graves' hyperthyroidism and ophthalmopathy. This CDR3 contains 15 residues. V was trimmed by 1 base and J by 0 bases, leaving 10 bases between them. CDR1 and CDR2 from the germline V gene are SGHTA and FQGNSA. Amplification of TCR beta CDR3 regions used RNA as the template. First-round RT-PCR with HTBI primers amplified the TCR CDR3 region. Each CDR3 protein gets one entry after TCRdb re-called the multiplex PCR reads with MiXCR. Counted here are 250,000 to 300,000 distinct CDR3 sequences, 10% to 15% occurring once; the ten biggest clones make up approximately 7.8%. Notes on the study in general: Ophthalmopathy stood apart from stable hyperthyroidism in a 13 V-J model.

This clonotype was counted at least ten times. Its antigen is unknown. Sample: blood. The TCR originated in a woman in her 30s with Graves' hyperthyroidism that later progressed to Graves' ophthalmopathy. The chain joins TRBV7-2 to TRBJ2-7; D call uncertain. CDR3 nucleotides: TGTGCCAGCAGCTTAGAGCCCAGTTTCTCCTACGAGCAGTACTTC. It translates to CASSLEPSFSYEQYF.